Detailed here is one T cell receptor (beta chain). The data derive from a study of blood T cell repertoires in COVID-19. Across the study: Collection of acute and convalescent COVID-19 samples took place in the United States, Italy and Spain.

Per the original methods: Reference gene primer amplification gave estimated nucleated cell counts. The protocol was immunoSEQ multiplex PCR, while the TCRdb copy is restricted to in-frame clones and leaves out a portion. That table is the source of V, J and clone size, and D and trimming were worked out from the DNA. Of a few hundred thousand clones listed, around 87% were seen once; the top ten hold about 9.4%. The TCR originated in a woman aged 45 to 65 who had recovered from COVID-19. The sample comprised PBMCs or T cells enriched from blood (not recorded which).

Here the CDR3 reads CASSPGTSISGELFF. The CDR3 region has the DNA TGTGCCAGCAGCCCCGGGACTAGTATAAGCGGGGAGCTGTTTTTT. J is TRBJ2-2 and V is TRBV14; 8 nucleotides match TRBD2. CDR1 is SGHDN and CDR2 is FVKESK in the germline V gene. The CDR3 sequence is 15 residues long. Losses at the gene ends were 4 bases for V and 7 bases for J; bases not matched to a gene: 8.